These 20 T cell receptor beta chains were all obtained from the same sample, sequenced in a study of T cells after yellow fever vaccination. TCRdb processed the 5' RACE reads anew with MiXCR; each CDR3 protein has one entry. The sample records some 350,000 distinct CDR3 sequences, 8.7% being singletons. The sample here was PBMCs, taken on the day of the first yellow fever vaccination. These TCRs come from a man between 18 and 35 years old who received the YFV17D yellow fever vaccine.

The chain couples TRBV20-1 to TRBJ2-5; no clear D gene. The germline V gene encodes CDR1 DFQATT and CDR2 SNEGSKA (reference sequence). The CDR3 has 15 residues. V was shortened by 3 bases and J by 5 bases, with 19 bases between the two germline ends. CDR3 coding DNA: TGCAGTGCTAGCAGTCAGGCCGTTATCCAGGAGACCCAGTACTTC. Amino acids: CSASSQAVIQETQYF.

This clonotype was observed a few times. The chain is built from TRBV20-1 and TRBJ2-2; no definite D call. This CDR3 contains 15 residues. From germline, CDR1 is DFQATT and CDR2 SNEGSKA (reference sequence). V was cut by 3 bases and J by 0 bases, with 11 bases left in between. The CDR3 spells CSASNPQSNTGELFF. For the CDR3, the DNA is TGCAGTGCTAGTAACCCCCAGTCGAACACCGGGGAGCTGTTTTTT.

Ten or more counts support this clonotype. This chain connects TRBV12-3 or TRBV12-4 to TRBJ2-3; tentative D call: TRBD2 (5 bases). V dropped 5 bases and J dropped 2 bases, with 8 bases sitting between them. This CDR3 is 13 amino acids long. DNA of the CDR3: TGTGCCAGCAGTCTCCGGGACACAGATACGCAGTATTTT. Translated: CASSLRDTDTQYF.

This clonotype occurred many times. The chain is built from TRBV5-1 and TRBJ1-5, with D uncertain. In germline, CDR1 is SGHRS, CDR2 YFSETQ. The V end lost 0 bases, the J end lost 2 bases, and 3 bases lay between the germline ends. The CDR3 spans 13 residues. The CDR3 loop reads CASSLDGNQPQHF. CDR3 nucleotide sequence: TGCGCCAGCAGCTTGGACGGCAATCAGCCCCAGCATTTT.

CDR3 in DNA: TGTGCCACCAGTGAAACAGGAAGCTATGAGCAGTTCTTC. This sequence encodes CATSETGSYEQFF. The chain carries TRBV24-1 and TRBJ2-1, with D possibly TRBD1 on 5 matching bases. The CDR3 sequence is 13 residues long. With 4 bases removed from V and 8 bases from J, the gap between germline ends came to 11 bases. Germline assignment: CDR1 KGHDR and CDR2 SFDVKD.

The genes are TRBV29-1 and TRBJ1-1; no clear D. This CDR3 is built from 15 residues. Trimming cost V 7 bases and J 2 bases, with 20 bases left between them. Germline-derived CDR1 and CDR2 are SQVTM and ANQGSEA. The CDR3 here is CSARNAANINTEAFF. CDR3 nucleotides: TGCAGCGCCCGAAACGCGGCCAATATAAACACTGAAGCTTTCTTT.

The CDR3 protein is CASSLDRHGYNEQFF. In nucleotides, the CDR3 is TGCGCCAGCAGCTTGGACAGACACGGCTACAATGAGCAGTTCTTC. The chain uses TRBV5-1 and TRBJ2-1; D is unresolved. The germline V gene encodes CDR1 SGHRS and CDR2 YFSETQ. The CDR3 runs to 15 residues. Trimming removed 0 bases from V and 3 bases from J, with 10 bases in between.

The CDR3 region has the DNA TGTGCCAGCAGCCAAGCCCGCCTAGCGAGGTGGTACTTC. It encodes CASSQARLARWYF. This chain links TRBV14 with TRBJ2-7, with a tentative D call TRBD2 (6 bases). This CDR3 is 13 amino acids long. Germline CDR1 and CDR2: SGHDN and FVKESK. Deletions cut 1 base from V and 12 bases from J, with 16 bases between.

In its sample, this clonotype was seen a few times. The genes are TRBV5-1 and TRBJ1-2; 7 bases fit TRBD1. Germline values: CDR1 SGHRS, CDR2 YFSETQ. The CDR3 totals 15 residues. Losses at the gene ends were 3 bases for V and 2 bases for J; bases not matched to a gene: 7. The CDR3 DNA reads TGCGCCAGCAGCTCCATGACAGGGTCCAACTATGGCTACACCTTC. Translated: CASSSMTGSNYGYTF.

The V and J genes are TRBV6-2 or TRBV6-3 and TRBJ1-2; 9 bases line up with TRBD1. The CDR3 spans 16 residues. The trim removed 5 bases at V and 8 bases at J, leaving 15 bases unmatched. The germline V gene encodes CDR1 MNHEY and CDR2 SVGEGT. The CDR3 loop reads CASSRDPGTGSSGYTF. CDR3 DNA: TGTGCCAGCAGTCGGGATCCCGGGACAGGGTCGAGCGGCTACACCTTC.

In this sample, this clonotype turned up a few times. The J gene is TRBJ2-2, the V gene TRBV7-8; tentatively, D is TRBD1 (5 bases). Germline CDR1 SGHVS, CDR2 FQNEAQ. Trimming took off 7 bases at V and 2 bases at J, with 14 bases between the two ends. CDR3 length: 15 amino acids. CDR3 amino acids: CASILQTANTGELFF. DNA for the CDR3: TGTGCCAGCATCCTACAGACAGCCAACACCGGGGAGCTGTTTTTT.

The chain carries TRBV18 and TRBJ2-7, with D tentatively TRBD1 or TRBD2 (5 bases each). Germline V CDR1 and CDR2: KGHSH, LQKENI. V gave up 3 bases and J gave up 2 bases, with 11 bases separating them. The CDR3 covers 14 residues. CDR3 loop: CASSPREGPYEQYV. For the CDR3, the DNA is TGTGCCAGCTCACCCCGCGAGGGGCCCTACGAGCAGTACGTC.

This clonotype was found many times. The rearrangement links TRBV28 to TRBJ1-5; 9 nucleotides line up with TRBD1. This CDR3 region has 17 residues. Germline V lookup: CDR1 MDHEN, CDR2 SYDVKM. Trimming cost V 5 bases and J 6 bases; bases outside gene matches: 14. CDR3 in amino acids: CASSLPQGAEDGQPQHF. The CDR3 DNA follows: TGTGCCAGCAGTCTACCACAGGGGGCTGAGGACGGTCAGCCCCAGCATTTT. The whole variable domain, remainder taken from reference TRBV28 and TRBJ1-5, is DVKVTQSSRYLVKRTGEKVFLECVQDMDHENMFWYRQDPGLGLRLIYFSYDVKMKEKGDIPEGYSVSREKKERFSLILESASTNQTSMYLCASSLPQGAEDGQPQHFGDGTRLSIL.

This clonotype appeared a few times. The rearrangement uses TRBV7-2 and TRBJ1-5; TRBD1 agrees at 10 bases. The J segment lost 4 bases and the V segment lost 4 bases, leaving 10 bases of the junction unmatched. From germline, CDR1 is SGHTA and CDR2 FQGNSA. The CDR3 runs 17 residues. The CDR3: CASSSTDRGQHNQPQHF. In nucleotides, the CDR3 is TGTGCCAGCAGCTCGACAGACAGGGGGCAACATAATCAGCCCCAGCATTTT.

Points on this clonotype: A read error may produce the germline difference seen at one junction end. The chain's CDR3 is CATSTSTVYGYTF. CDR3 sequence (DNA): TGTGCCACCAGCACCTCGACAGTGTATGGCTACACTTTC. The genes are TRBV15 and TRBJ1-2, with D possibly matching TRBD1 (5 bases). Germline assignment: CDR1 LNHNV and CDR2 YYDKDF (reference sequence). The CDR3 runs to 13 residues.

This clonotype was found many times. V is TRBV7-9 and J is TRBJ1-5, with D uncertain. Germline V CDR1 and CDR2: SEHNR, FQNEAQ (reference sequence). V was shortened by 5 bases and J by 6 bases, with 14 bases between the two germline ends. This CDR3 has 14 residues. In nucleotides, the CDR3 is TGTGCCAGCAGCCCGCGGGGAGTGAGTCAGCCCCAGCATTTT. Translating it yields CASSPRGVSQPQHF.

The V call is TRBV5-1, the J call TRBJ2-1, with D unclear. This CDR3 is 15 amino acids long. Between the trimmed V and J ends, which lost 1 base and 0 bases, there was a span of 8 bases. The germline CDR1 and CDR2 sequences are SGHRS and YFSETQ. As DNA, the CDR3 is TGCGCCAGCAGCTTGACCCCCATCTCCTACAATGAGCAGTTCTTC. This codes for CASSLTPISYNEQFF.

This clonotype turned up a few times. This sequence joins TRBV20-1 and TRBJ2-5; D might be TRBD1 or TRBD2, each matching 5 bases. The CDR3 loop spans 11 amino acids. Germline CDR1 and CDR2: DFQATT and SNEGSKA (reference sequence). With 6 bases removed from V and 7 bases from J, the gap between germline ends came to 12 bases. CDR3 DNA: TGCAGTGCCGGGACCGTGGGGACCCAGTACTTC. Protein: CSAGTVGTQYF.

This clonotype has at least ten counts. The chain joins TRBV5-1 to TRBJ2-7; 10 bases are shared with TRBD1. CDR1 and CDR2 from the germline V gene are SGHRS and YFSETQ. Losses at the gene ends were 4 bases for V and 5 bases for J; bases not matched to a gene: 9. The CDR3 has 15 residues. The chain's CDR3 is CASSATGGVGNEQYV. CDR3 coding DNA: TGCGCCAGCAGCGCGACAGGGGGCGTTGGGAACGAGCAGTACGTC.

The sample holds a few counts of this clonotype. The chain links TRBV4-3 to TRBJ2-7; TRBD2 agrees at 7 bases. The ends lost 0 bases at V and 3 bases at J; junction bases unmatched: 5. Germline V gene sequence: CDR1 LGHNA, CDR2 YSLEER. This CDR3 contains 15 residues. The CDR3 reads CASSQDPSGGYEQYF. CDR3 nucleotide sequence: TGCGCCAGCAGCCAAGACCCTAGCGGAGGCTACGAGCAGTACTTC.